This T cell receptor beta chain stems from a study of T-cell memory formation after mild COVID-19. This clonotype was seen only a few times. Antigen specificity is unknown. TCRdb called the 5' RACE reads again in MiXCR, with one record for every CDR3 protein. The data hold roughly 610,000 distinct CDR3 sequences, with 17% observed a single time. Findings and limits, study-wide: Certain responding clones were present in pre-infection memory, suggesting participation of cross-reactive memory.

The sequence derives from an adult woman who had mild COVID-19 (a few samples of this study predate the infection). Cell type and time point are not known. Specimen: PBMCs or a T cell subset sorted from them (not recorded which).

The CDR3 here is CASRGGQGLNNEQFF. CDR3 nucleotides: TGTGCCAGCAGGGGAGGGCAGGGGCTGAACAATGAGCAGTTCTTC. The chain couples TRBV7-9 to TRBJ2-1; possibly TRBD2 for D (7 bases). Deletions cut 6 bases from V and 5 bases from J, with 17 bases between. Germline CDR1 is SEHNR and CDR2 is FQNEAQ (reference sequence). The CDR3 consists of 15 residues.